These 2 T cell receptor beta chains were sequenced from one sample in a study of T-cell memory formation after mild COVID-19. TCRdb used MiXCR to reprocess the 5' RACE reads, holding one entry per CDR3 protein. The top ten clones hold around 20% of a sample with around 250,000 distinct CDR3 sequences, approximately 15% of them seen once. The sequencing input was PBMCs or a T cell subset sorted from them (not recorded which). The receptors come from a man between 18 and 35 years old who had mild COVID-19 (a few samples of this study predate the infection). Cell type and time point are not known.

This clonotype was seen only a few times. CDR3 coding DNA: TGCGCCAGCAGCGACCCGGGACAGGGAGCGCGGGGCTACACCTTC. Translation: CASSDPGQGARGYTF. This chain joins TRBV5-1 and TRBJ1-2; 9 nucleotides align to TRBD1. Germline assignment: CDR1 SGHRS and CDR2 YFSETQ. Losses at the gene ends were 4 bases for V and 8 bases for J; bases not matched to a gene: 12. CDR3 length: 15 amino acids.

V is TRBV7-2 and J is TRBJ2-3; D is unresolved. CDR3 size: 14 residues. Germline CDR1 is SGHTA and CDR2 is FQGNSA. The V gene lost 5 bases and the J gene lost 3 bases, with 12 bases spanning the gap. The CDR3 spells CASSPGPVTDTQYF. CDR3 sequence (DNA): TGTGCCAGCAGCCCCGGGCCTGTTACAGATACGCAGTATTTT.